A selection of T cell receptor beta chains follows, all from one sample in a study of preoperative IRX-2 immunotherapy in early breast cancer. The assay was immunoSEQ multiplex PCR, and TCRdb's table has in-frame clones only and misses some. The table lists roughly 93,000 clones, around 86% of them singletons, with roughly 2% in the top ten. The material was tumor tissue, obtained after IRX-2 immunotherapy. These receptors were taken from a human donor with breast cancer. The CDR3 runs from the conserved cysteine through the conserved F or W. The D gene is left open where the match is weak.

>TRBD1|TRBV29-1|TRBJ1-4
CSVFTGGAPTNEKLFF
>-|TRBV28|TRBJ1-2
CASSTRTSIYGYIF
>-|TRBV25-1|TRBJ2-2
CASSVYTGELFF
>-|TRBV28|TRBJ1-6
CASSFHPVWESDNSPLHF
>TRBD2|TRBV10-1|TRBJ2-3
CASSGIAGAADTQYF
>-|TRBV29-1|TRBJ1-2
CSVETKGNYGYTF
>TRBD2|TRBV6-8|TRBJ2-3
CASRPETSGRISDTQYF
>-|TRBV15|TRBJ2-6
CATSRVPSPSGANVLTF
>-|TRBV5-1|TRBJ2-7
CASSRDSQGGEQYF
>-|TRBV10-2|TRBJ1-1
CASSESSRDTEAFF
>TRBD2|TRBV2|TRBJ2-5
CASRGRTSGSTETQYF